Each of the 8 T cell receptor beta chains below was sequenced from the same sample in a study of blood T cell repertoires in COVID-19. Clones were read by immunoSEQ multiplex PCR, and TCRdb kept only the in-frame ones, dropping some. The sample contains some 120,000 clones, about 81% of which appear only once. Sequences were obtained from peripheral blood. The receptors derive from a woman in her forties or fifties with acute or convalescent COVID-19.

Only one count was recorded for this clone. The chain recombines TRBV9 with TRBJ1-2; tentative D call: TRBD1 (6 bases). The length of the CDR3 is 16 residues. Deletions cut 2 bases from V and 2 bases from J, with 16 bases between. The germline V gene encodes CDR1 SGDLS and CDR2 YYNGEE. The CDR3 DNA is TGTGCCAGCAGCGTTTGGGGACAAGCTGGAAACTATGGCTACACCTTC. As protein: CASSVWGQAGNYGYTF.

The gene calls are TRBV5-1 and TRBJ1-4; D may be TRBD1 (6 bases). Germline values: CDR1 SGHRS, CDR2 YFSETQ. Trimming removed 4 bases at V and 2 bases at J, with 12 bases between. This CDR3 has 15 amino acids. CDR3 DNA sequence: TGCGCCAGCAGCCCCCAGGGGATCACTAATGAAAAACTGTTTTTT. Translating it yields CASSPQGITNEKLFF.

V usage is TRBV7-3 and J usage is TRBJ2-1; tentatively, D is TRBD2 (6 bases). This CDR3 is built from 13 residues. V shed 2 bases and J shed 7 bases, with 9 bases lying between them. CDR1 SGHTA and CDR2 FQGTGA come from the germline V gene. For the CDR3, the DNA is TGTGCCAGCAGCTTAGGGGGGAGTAATGAGCAGTTCTTC. The encoded protein is CASSLGGSNEQFF.

The rearrangement joins TRBV5-1 to TRBJ2-6; D is unclear. The CDR3 is made up of 13 amino acids. Trimming took 3 bases from V and 3 from J, leaving 4 bases between them. The germline CDR1 and CDR2 sequences are SGHRS and YFSETQ. The CDR3 here is CASSSVGANVLTF. In DNA form, the CDR3 reads TGCGCCAGCAGCTCAGTTGGGGCCAACGTCCTGACTTTC.

In its sample, this clone was seen once. The chain carries TRBV5-1 and TRBJ2-1, with TRBD1 matching 8 bases. V was clipped by 1 base and J by 6 bases; unmatched bases: 3. This CDR3 has 14 residues. In germline, CDR1 is SGHRS, CDR2 YFSETQ. CDR3 sequence reads: CASSLSTGGNEQFF. The CDR3 coding sequence is TGCGCCAGCAGCTTGAGTACAGGGGGCAATGAGCAGTTCTTC.

The CDR3, as DNA: TGTGCCAGCAGTCGCCGGCGACTCATCGGTCGCAATCAGCCCCAGCATTTT. Amino acids: CASSRRRLIGRNQPQHF. The chain is built from TRBV28 and TRBJ1-5; no clear D gene. Germline values: CDR1 MDHEN, CDR2 SYDVKM. The CDR3 is 17 amino acids. Between the trimmed V and J ends, which lost 5 bases and 2 bases, there was a span of 19 bases.

The rearrangement joins TRBV5-4 to TRBJ2-5; D may be TRBD1 (7 bases). Per the germline V gene, CDR1 is SGHNT and CDR2 is YYREEE (reference sequence). This CDR3 is 16 amino acids long. V was clipped by 0 bases and J by 5 bases, with 17 bases between them. CDR3 in DNA: TGTGCCAGCAGCTTGGCCGCGGGAAGGGGGCGGGAGACCCAGTACTTC. It specifies CASSLAAGRGRETQYF.

This rearrangement joins TRBV7-6 to TRBJ1-2; 10 bases are a match to TRBD1. V shed 0 bases and J 6 bases; nucleotides not matched to a gene: 1. Per the germline V gene, CDR1 is SGHVS and CDR2 is FNYEAQ. This CDR3 has 14 amino acids. Written as DNA, the CDR3 is TGTGCCAGCAGCTTAGCCGGGACAGGGGATGGCTACACCTTC. It yields the protein CASSLAGTGDGYTF.